This T cell receptor beta chain is drawn from a study of T cell responses to AZD1222 COVID-19 vaccine. The wider study: Timing groups of about 4 and about 12 weeks for second doses were pooled.

The method was immunoSEQ multiplex PCR; TCRdb's version includes in-frame clones alone and lacks a portion of them. This sample has roughly 140,000 clones, with about 92% found just once. Germline values: CDR1 SGHDT, CDR2 YYEEEE. The CDR3 has 15 amino acids. V lost 0 bases to trimming and J lost 0 bases; unmatched junction nucleotides: 3. The source of this sequence is an adult in good health. The chain links TRBV5-6 to TRBJ2-7; 7 positions agree with TRBD2. The specimen comprised peripheral blood, sampled on day 0 of AZD1222 vaccination. The chain's CDR3 is CASSLAPSGSYEQYF. DNA of the CDR3: TGTGCCAGCAGCTTGGCCCCTAGCGGCTCCTACGAGCAGTACTTC.